Each of the 20 T cell receptor beta chains below was sequenced from the same sample in a study of T cell responses to AZD1222 COVID-19 vaccine. Profiled with immunoSEQ multiplex PCR; TCRdb holds only in-frame clones, not every one. Of 140,000 to 150,000 clones listed, 85% to 95% were seen once; the top ten hold approximately 3%. Material: peripheral blood, obtained on day 0 of MenACWY control vaccination. These receptors came from an adult in good health.

This clone was found once. The chain has TRBV28 and TRBJ1-4; no firm D call. The V gene's germline CDR1 is MDHEN and CDR2 SYDVKM. The ends were cut back, 7 bases at V and 8 bases at J, with 17 bases in the middle. The CDR3 has 14 residues. CDR3 DNA: TGTGCCAGCAATAAGGGCCTAGTAGGGGAAAAACTGTTTTTT. This encodes CASNKGLVGEKLFF.

The chain uses TRBV19 and TRBJ1-5; D is uncertain. Trimming took off 0 bases at V and 9 bases at J, with 6 bases between the two ends. This CDR3 has 12 residues. Germline loops: CDR1 LNHDA, CDR2 SQIVND (reference sequence). The CDR3 region is CASSIEATPQHF. The CDR3 coding sequence is TGTGCCAGTAGTATAGAGGCTACGCCCCAGCATTTT.

The chain is built from TRBV25-1 and TRBJ1-1; possible D gene TRBD1, 5 bases. CDR3 length: 16 residues. Trimming pared 1 base from V and 1 base from J, leaving 13 bases between. CDR1 and CDR2 (germline): MGHDK, SYGVNS. CDR3 amino acids: CASSEWRDSSNTEAFF. CDR3 coding DNA: TGTGCCAGCAGTGAATGGAGGGACTCATCGAACACTGAAGCTTTCTTT. The complete variable domain, with remaining parts taken from reference TRBV25-1 and TRBJ1-1, reads EADIYQTPRYLVIGTGKKITLECSQTMGHDKMYWYQQDPGMELHLIHYSYGVNSTEKGDLSSESTVSRIRTEHFPLTLESARPSHTSQYLCASSEWRDSSNTEAFFGQGTRLTVV.

This clone was detected only a few times. V usage is TRBV5-6 and J usage is TRBJ2-2, with D possibly being TRBD2 (7 bases). The V and J ends lost 3 bases and 4 bases respectively, with 16 bases between them. The CDR3 is made up of 16 amino acids. Germline loops: CDR1 SGHDT, CDR2 YYEEEE. The CDR3 here is CASSSVGGPVTGELFF. The CDR3 DNA sequence: TGTGCCAGCAGCTCGGTCGGGGGGCCGGTCACCGGGGAGCTGTTTTTT.

The rearrangement uses TRBV2 and TRBJ1-2; 8 nucleotides line up with TRBD1. V shed 6 bases and J 6 bases; nucleotides not matched to a gene: 9. Germline V lookup: CDR1 SNHLY, CDR2 FYNNEI. The CDR3 consists of 14 residues. The CDR3 loop is CASSLQGARHGYTF. The CDR3, as DNA: TGTGCCAGCAGCCTTCAGGGGGCGCGTCATGGCTACACCTTC.

V gene TRBV7-8 combines with J gene TRBJ1-1, with D hard to call. V was shortened by 3 bases and J by 1 base, with 9 bases between the two germline ends. The CDR3 length is 14 residues. The V gene's germline CDR1 is SGHVS and CDR2 FQNEAQ. The CDR3 is CASSFSMRNTEAFF. The CDR3 DNA is TGTGCCAGCAGCTTTAGCATGCGGAACACTGAAGCTTTCTTT.

The chain joins TRBV6-6 to TRBJ1-2; TRBD1 agrees at 9 bases. V shed 6 bases and J 1 base; nucleotides not matched to a gene: 6. The CDR3 covers 15 residues. Germline CDR1 reads MNHNY; CDR2 reads SVGAGI (reference sequence). CDR3 sequence: CASSPGQGDNYGYTF. As DNA, the CDR3 is TGTGCCAGCAGCCCGGGACAGGGTGATAACTATGGCTACACCTTC.

The rearrangement links TRBV10-3 to TRBJ1-2; no clear D gene. CDR3 size: 13 residues. V lost 9 bases to trimming and J lost 8 bases, with 19 bases between them. CDR1 is ENHRY, CDR2 SYGVKD, per germline. CDR3 nucleotides: TGTGCCATTACAATGGTCGGGGAGGGCGGCTACACCTTC. Translated: CAITMVGEGGYTF.

This chain links TRBV27 with TRBJ2-1; TRBD1 might be the D (6 bases). In germline, CDR1 is MNHEY, CDR2 SMNVEV (reference sequence). With 6 bases removed from V and 0 bases from J, the gap between germline ends came to 12 bases. This CDR3 region has 15 residues. CDR3 in DNA: TGTGCCAGCAGCGCCGGACAGAGCTCCTACAATGAGCAGTTCTTC. It is translated as CASSAGQSSYNEQFF.

The rearrangement links TRBV5-4 to TRBJ2-5, with 8 bases identical to TRBD2. The germline gives CDR1 SGHNT, CDR2 YYREEE (reference sequence). This CDR3 is 16 amino acids long. The trim removed 5 bases at V and 5 bases at J, leaving 14 bases unmatched. The CDR3 nucleotides are TGTGCCAGCAGACACGTGTCAGCGGGAGTTCATGAGACCCAGTACTTC. This translates into CASRHVSAGVHETQYF.

The chain recombines TRBV2 with TRBJ1-1; D remains unclear. V lost 5 bases to trimming and J lost 2 bases, with 12 bases between them. The CDR3 spans 14 residues. Germline CDR1 reads SNHLY; CDR2 reads FYNNEI. CDR3 in DNA: TGTGCCAGCAGTTTGGACGGATCTAACACTGAAGCTTTCTTT. The encoded protein is CASSLDGSNTEAFF.

The chain recombines TRBV20-1 with TRBJ2-1; the D gene is possibly TRBD1 (6 bases). V gave up 3 bases and J gave up 8 bases, with 20 bases separating them. The CDR3 is 15 amino acids. Germline CDR1 and CDR2: DFQATT and SNEGSKA (reference sequence). The CDR3 is CSASDGQSLSHEQFF. The CDR3 DNA reads TGCAGTGCTAGTGACGGACAGAGTCTTTCACATGAGCAGTTCTTC.

The CDR3 loop reads CATAGTSSNTGELFF. The CDR3 bases are TGTGCCACCGCCGGGACTAGCTCGAACACCGGGGAGCTGTTTTTT. The chain recombines TRBV19 with TRBJ2-2; the match to TRBD2 covers 9 bases. V dropped 10 bases and J dropped 0; count of bases not matched to a gene: 6. Germline CDR1 reads LNHDA; CDR2 reads SQIVND (reference sequence). This CDR3 is built from 15 residues.

The chain combines TRBV10-3 with TRBJ2-1; TRBD2 matches 9 bases. The CDR3 runs 14 residues. Germline CDR1 reads ENHRY; CDR2 reads SYGVKD. The trim removed 10 bases at V and 5 bases at J, leaving 9 bases unmatched. CDR3 coding DNA: TGTGCCACCGCCCCGGGGACTAGCCACAATGAGCAGTTCTTC. Protein: CATAPGTSHNEQFF.

The V and J genes are TRBV9 and TRBJ1-2, with D possibly being TRBD1 (5 bases). V was trimmed by 2 bases and J by 5 bases, leaving 13 bases between them. Per the germline V gene, CDR1 is SGDLS and CDR2 is YYNGEE. The CDR3 totals 14 residues. The CDR3 nucleotides read TGTGCCAGCAGCGTCGGGGTCCCAGGGTATGGCTACACCTTC. It translates to CASSVGVPGYGYTF. The variable domain in full, with the rest retrieved from reference TRBV9 and TRBJ1-2, is DSGVTQTPKHLITATGQRVTLRCSPRSGDLSVYWYQQSLDQGLQFLIQYYNGEERAKGNILERFSAQQFPDLHSELNLSSLELGDSALYFCASSVGVPGYGYTFGSGTRLTVV.

The chain couples TRBV5-1 to TRBJ2-4, with D possibly TRBD2 on 5 matching bases. The CDR3 runs to 14 residues. Trimming removed 3 bases at V and 8 bases at J, with 15 bases between. Germline V CDR1 and CDR2: SGHRS, YFSETQ. This CDR3 reads CASSSDGREDIQYF. CDR3 in DNA: TGCGCCAGCAGCTCGGACGGACGGGAAGACATTCAGTACTTC. Full variable domain (missing parts from reference TRBV5-1 and TRBJ2-4): KAGVTQTPRYLIKTRGQQVTLSCSPISGHRSVSWYQQTPGQGLQFLFEYFSETQRNKGNFPGRFSGRQFSNSRSEMNVSTLELGDSALYLCASSSDGREDIQYFGAGTRLSVL.

This sequence joins TRBV5-1 and TRBJ2-7; 7 bases match TRBD1. CDR3 size: 14 residues. J lost 6 bases, V lost 2 bases, and 8 bases had no gene match. The germline gives CDR1 SGHRS, CDR2 YFSETQ. The chain's CDR3 is CASSLIRQGPEQYF. CDR3 DNA sequence: TGCGCCAGCAGCTTAATTCGACAGGGTCCCGAGCAGTACTTC.

The chain joins TRBV3-1 (or the pseudogene TRBV3-2) to TRBJ1-1; D unresolved. The CDR3 loop spans 12 amino acids. Germline V gene data show CDR1 as LGHDT and CDR2 as YNNKEL (reference sequence). The V and J ends lost 2 bases and 11 bases respectively, with 12 bases between them. The CDR3, as DNA: TGTGCCAGCAGCCAATACCAAGGACGGGCTTTCTTT. Its protein product is CASSQYQGRAFF.

The J gene is TRBJ1-2, the V gene TRBV15; D possibly corresponds to TRBD1 (5 bases). The CDR3 spans 13 residues. V shed 0 bases and J shed 11 bases, with 13 bases lying between them. Germline loops: CDR1 LNHNV, CDR2 YYDKDF (reference sequence). DNA for the CDR3: TGTGCCACCAGCAGAGATCTAACAGGAGGATACACCTTC. Translated, it gives CATSRDLTGGYTF.

The CDR3 region has the DNA TGTGCCACCAGCAGAGGAGGGTCCCTCAATCAGCCCCAGCATTTT. It is translated as CATSRGGSLNQPQHF. The chain recombines TRBV15 with TRBJ1-5; D not resolved. CDR3 length: 15 residues. Germline V gene sequence: CDR1 LNHNV, CDR2 YYDKDF (reference sequence). The ends were cut back, 1 base at V and 3 bases at J, with 10 bases in the middle.